The rows below give T cell receptor beta chains drawn from one sample of a study of blood T cell repertoires in COVID-19. Sequenced by immunoSEQ multiplex PCR; TCRdb stores in-frame clones only, minus some. This sample has some 200,000 clones, with roughly 86% found just once. The sequenced sample was peripheral blood. The receptors derive from a man in his 70s with acute or convalescent COVID-19. Both conserved end residues are part of each CDR3. The D gene is left open where the match is weak. Some rows mark clone size as missing; the rest say once, few, many or name a class of expanded clone.

J	D	size	V	DNA	CDR3
TRBJ1-3	.	.	TRBV5-4	TGTGCCAGCAGCGCTGGGCCCGGGATCTCTGGAAACACCATATATTTT	CASSAGPGISGNTIYF
TRBJ1-1	.	.	TRBV6-5	TGTGCCAGCAGTTACGACTGGGGGGGAACTGAAGCTTTCTTT	CASSYDWGGTEAFF
TRBJ1-2	TRBD1	few	TRBV7-2	TGTGCCAGCAGCTTATACAGGGACAGGGTTTATGGCTACACCTTC	CASSLYRDRVYGYTF
TRBJ2-7	TRBD1	.	TRBV15	TGTGCCACCAGCAGGGGACAGACGTCCTACGAGCAGTACTTC	CATSRGQTSYEQYF
TRBJ1-2	TRBD1	.	TRBV9	TGTGCCAGCAGCCCCGGGACAGTTCTTGGCTACACCTTC	CASSPGTVLGYTF
TRBJ1-2	TRBD1	.	TRBV6-5	TGTGCCAGTTCGGACAGGGTCATACGCTACACCTTC	CASSDRVIRYTF
TRBJ2-7	TRBD2	few	TRBV27	TGTGCCAGCACCCGAGCGGGAGGTTCCTACGAGCAGTACTTC	CASTRAGGSYEQYF
TRBJ2-1	.	.	TRBV18	TGTGCCAGCTCACCACCTCAGGGGCAGCATGGTGAGCAGTTCTTC	CASSPPQGQHGEQFF
TRBJ2-7	.	few	TRBV9	TGTGCCAGCAGCGTAGCGGGTAGAGGCGAGCAGTACTTC	CASSVAGRGEQYF
TRBJ1-2	.	.	TRBV6-1	TGTGCCAGCAGTGAAGGGTGGCCGAACTATGGCTACACCTTC	CASSEGWPNYGYTF
TRBJ1-1	TRBD1	.	TRBV7-9	TGTGCCAGCAGCCCGGGACAGGGGAGTACTGAAGCTTTCTTT	CASSPGQGSTEAFF
TRBJ1-6	.	.	TRBV6-6	TGTGCCAGCATTGGCCGGGGAACAGCGAATTCACCCCTCCACTTT	CASIGRGTANSPLHF
TRBJ1-1	.	.	TRBV29-1	TGCAGCGTTAACACCGGGGGAACTGAAGCTTTCTTT	CSVNTGGTEAFF
TRBJ1-5	.	.	TRBV7-2	TGTGCCAGCAGCTCCTCACATTATAGCAATCAGCCCCAGCATTTT	CASSSSHYSNQPQHF
TRBJ1-5	TRBD1	.	TRBV28	TGTGCCAGCAGCCGACAGGGGGGATTTAGTCAGCCCCAGCATTTT	CASSRQGGFSQPQHF
TRBJ1-5	.	.	TRBV28	TGTGCCAGCAGAGTGGGCACTCTGGGGGCGCGAAGCCAGCCCCAGCATTTT	CASRVGTLGARSQPQHF
TRBJ1-2	TRBD1	.	TRBV18	TGTGCCAGCTCACCAGGACAGGACTATGGCTACACCTTC	CASSPGQDYGYTF
TRBJ1-2	.	.	TRBV28	TGTGCCAGCAGTTACCAGGACTATGGCTACACCTTC	CASSYQDYGYTF
TRBJ1-5	TRBD1	.	TRBV29-1	TGCAGCCCGGAACGCACAGGGGGGATTGTTAATCAGCCCCAGCATTTT	CSPERTGGIVNQPQHF
TRBJ2-5	TRBD2	.	TRBV29-1	TGCAGCGTTGACGGGGGGGTAAACCAAGAGACCCAGTACTTC	CSVDGGVNQETQYF
TRBJ1-1	TRBD1	.	TRBV7-2	TGTGCCAGCAGCAAAGCCCACAGGGGGCGGTACACTGAAGCTTTCTTT	CASSKAHRGRYTEAFF
TRBJ1-1	.	.	TRBV3-1/TRBV3-2	TGTGCCAGCAGCCAACAGGGAAGGACTGAAGCTTTCTTT	CASSQQGRTEAFF
TRBJ2-1	TRBD1	.	TRBV2	TGTGCCAGCAGTGAACAGGGGGCCATATACAATGAGCAGTTCTTC	CASSEQGAIYNEQFF
TRBJ1-5	TRBD1	once	TRBV4-3	TGCGCCAGCAGCCCATCTGACAGGGGTAGTCCCCAGCATTTT	CASSPSDRGSPQHF
TRBJ1-2	.	.	TRBV11-2	TGTGCCAGCAGCTTGGGGGTTGGGGGGAACTATGGCTACACCTTC	CASSLGVGGNYGYTF
TRBJ2-5	.	.	TRBV5-1	TGCGCCAGCAGGAGGTCGCAACAAGAGACCCAGTACTTC	CASRRSQQETQYF
TRBJ1-6	TRBD1	few	TRBV28	TGTGCCAGCAGTTCCAACAGGGGGGACTCACCCCTCCACTTT	CASSSNRGDSPLHF